This T cell receptor beta chain is from a study of cytotoxic CD8 clonotypes in ibrutinib-treated CLL. A word on this clone: One end of the junction does not line up with germline, which may come from a read error.

The CDR3 is 16 amino acids. The V gene's germline CDR1 is SSHAT and CDR2 FNYEAQ (reference sequence). Here immunoSEQ multiplex PCR was the method, and the copy in TCRdb shows in-frame clones only, minus some. The sample has 150,000 or so clones, approximately 80% seen once; the top ten hold approximately 5.1%. The receptor was isolated from a human donor with chronic lymphocytic leukemia. The source material was PBMCs, sampled after 24 months of ibrutinib treatment. The chain links TRBV7-7 to TRBJ2-5; 11 nucleotides match TRBD2. DNA of the CDR3: TGTGCTAGCAGCTTATGGGCTAGCGGGGGGCCCGAGACCCAGTACTTC. Its translation is CASSLWASGGPETQYF.